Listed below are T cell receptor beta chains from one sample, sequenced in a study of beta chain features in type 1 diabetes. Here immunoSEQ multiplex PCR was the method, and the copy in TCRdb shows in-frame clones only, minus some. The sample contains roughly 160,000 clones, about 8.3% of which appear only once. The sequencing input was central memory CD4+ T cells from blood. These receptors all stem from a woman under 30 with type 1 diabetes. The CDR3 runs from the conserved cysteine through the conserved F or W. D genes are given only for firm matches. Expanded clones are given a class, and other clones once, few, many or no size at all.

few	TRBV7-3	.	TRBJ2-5	CASSQMGAETQYF	TGTGCCAGCAGCCAAATGGGGGCTGAGACCCAGTACTTC
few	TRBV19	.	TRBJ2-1	CASKDSKGYNEQFF	TGTGCCAGTAAGGACTCCAAGGGTTACAATGAGCAGTTCTTC
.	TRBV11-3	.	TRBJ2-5	CASSVSKETQYF	TGTGCCAGCAGCGTGAGTAAAGAGACCCAGTACTTC
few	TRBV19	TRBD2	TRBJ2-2	CASTAGTSGELFF	TGTGCCAGTACCGCCGGGACTAGCGGGGAGCTGTTTTTT
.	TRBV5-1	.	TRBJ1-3	CASRNSSGNTIYF	TGCGCCAGCAGAAACAGCTCTGGAAACACCATATATTTT
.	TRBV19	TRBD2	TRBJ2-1	CASSFTSGGLEQFF	TGTGCCAGTAGTTTCACTAGCGGGGGCTTGGAGCAGTTCTTC
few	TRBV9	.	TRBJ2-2	CASSDNRNTGELFF	TGTGCCAGCAGCGATAACAGGAACACCGGGGAGCTGTTTTTT
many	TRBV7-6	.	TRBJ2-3	CASSLRGFTTDTQYF	TGTGCCAGCAGCTTAAGGGGTTTTACGACAGATACGCAGTATTTT
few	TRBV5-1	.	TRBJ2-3	CASSQGAGAPTDTQYF	TGCGCCAGCAGCCAAGGCGCGGGGGCTCCCACAGATACGCAGTATTTT
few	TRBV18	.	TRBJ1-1	CASSPREMNTEAFF	TGTGCCAGCTCACCTAGGGAGATGAACACTGAAGCTTTCTTT
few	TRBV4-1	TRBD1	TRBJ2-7	CASSQAGTGSYEQYF	TGCGCCAGCAGCCAAGCCGGGACAGGGAGTTACGAGCAGTACTTC
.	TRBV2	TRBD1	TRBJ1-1	CASRETGANTEAFF	TGTGCCAGCAGGGAAACAGGGGCGAACACTGAAGCTTTCTTT
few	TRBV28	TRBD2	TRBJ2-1	CASPPGTSGVNYNEQFF	TGTGCCAGTCCCCCCGGGACTAGCGGGGTGAACTACAATGAGCAGTTCTTC
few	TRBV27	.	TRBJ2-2	CASRLTAWGGELFF	TGTGCCAGCAGATTGACAGCGTGGGGCGGGGAGCTGTTTTTT
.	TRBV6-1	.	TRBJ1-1	CASSEISSTEAFF	TGTGCCAGCAGTGAAATTTCGTCGACTGAAGCTTTCTTT
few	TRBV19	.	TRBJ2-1	CASNPNLDSYNEQFF	TGTGCCAGTAACCCAAACTTGGACAGCTACAATGAGCAGTTCTTC
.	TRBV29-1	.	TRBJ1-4	CSVGGQGFEKLFF	TGCAGCGTTGGTGGTCAGGGGTTCGAAAAACTGTTTTTT
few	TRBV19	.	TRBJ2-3	CASSPASRTDTQYF	TGTGCCAGTAGTCCGGCTAGCCGAACAGATACGCAGTATTTT
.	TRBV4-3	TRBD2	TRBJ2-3	CASSQGAGGSGTDTQYF	TGCGCCAGCAGCCAAGGAGCTGGCGGGAGTGGAACAGATACGCAGTATTTT
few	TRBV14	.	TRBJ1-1	CASARGTDTEAFF	TGTGCCAGCGCGCGGGGTACGGACACTGAAGCTTTCTTT